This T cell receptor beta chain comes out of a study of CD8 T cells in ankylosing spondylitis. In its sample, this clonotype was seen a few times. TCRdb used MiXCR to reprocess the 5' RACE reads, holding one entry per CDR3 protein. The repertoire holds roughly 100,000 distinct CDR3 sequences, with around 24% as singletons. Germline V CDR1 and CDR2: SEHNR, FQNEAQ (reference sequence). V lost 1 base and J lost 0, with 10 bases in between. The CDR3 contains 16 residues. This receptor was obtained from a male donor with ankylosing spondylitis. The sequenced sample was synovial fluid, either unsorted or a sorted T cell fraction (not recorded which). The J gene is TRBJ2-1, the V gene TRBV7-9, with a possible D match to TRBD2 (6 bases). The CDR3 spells CASSLGGSGSYNEQFF. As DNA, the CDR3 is TGTGCCAGCAGCTTAGGGGGTAGCGGCTCCTACAATGAGCAGTTCTTC.